This TCR beta chain appears in the sequencing data of a study of T cell repertoires in cytomegalovirus infection. Study at large: Use of recently identified HLA-C-restricted and well-studied HLA-B-restricted CMV epitopes was part of the study. It can be stated that public TCR beta signatures indicated CMV infection as well as a matching HLA type. Broader study findings: Carriage of CMV together with the relevant HLA was identifiable through cumulative public TCR beta family frequency. CMV-specific HLA-C-restricted TCR beta clonotypes dominated the ex vivo response.

Worth noting for this clonotype: Its antigen remains unidentified.

MiXCR, applied by TCRdb to the reads, yields one record per CDR3 protein. This table holds 650,000 to 900,000 distinct CDR3 sequences, about 27% found once. This clonotype originated in a human donor in good health (CMV status not recorded). Some clones in this sample may be carry-over from other donors' samples. The specimen was cultured CD8+ T cells from PBMCs, collected from culture after CMV antigen stimulation.

The CDR3 DNA reads as TGTGCCAGCAGCGCGGAGGCGGGGGAGACAGATACGCAGTATTTT. This sequence encodes CASSAEAGETDTQYF. The chain couples TRBV6-4 to TRBJ2-3, with 7 positions matching TRBD2. The length of the CDR3 is 15 residues. Trimming at V came to 6 bases and at J to 3 bases, leaving 9 bases not matched to a gene. Germline lookup yields CDR1 MRHNA and CDR2 SNTAGT.